A single sample gave rise to the 29 T cell receptor beta chains below, sequenced in a study of blood T cell repertoires in COVID-19. This table comes from immunoSEQ multiplex PCR, and its TCRdb copy is limited to in-frame clones, with some not included. The table lists about 98,000 clones, roughly 87% of them singletons. The sequenced sample was peripheral blood. Source of these receptors: a man aged 65 to 79 with acute or convalescent COVID-19.

This rearrangement joins TRBV3-1 (or the pseudogene TRBV3-2) to TRBJ2-2, with a weak D call TRBD2 (5 bases). V dropped 4 bases and J dropped 4 bases, with 13 bases sitting between them. The CDR3 contains 15 residues. The V gene's germline CDR1 is LGHDT and CDR2 YNNKEL (reference sequence). Written as DNA, the CDR3 is TGTGCCAGCAGCCCCCGAGTAGCGATCACCGGGGAGCTGTTTTTT. Translation: CASSPRVAITGELFF.

The sample holds a few counts of this clone. The rearrangement links TRBV15 to TRBJ1-3, with 7 bases matching TRBD1. V lost 3 bases, J lost 2 bases, and 7 bases stayed unmatched. CDR1 is LNHNV, CDR2 YYDKDF, per germline (reference sequence). The CDR3 covers 16 residues. CDR3 nucleotides: TGTGCCACCAGCAGGCCCTCTACAGGGGCTGGAAACACCATATATTTT. This encodes CATSRPSTGAGNTIYF.

The chain employs TRBV11-3 and TRBJ2-3, with D perhaps matching TRBD1 (6 bases). Germline values: CDR1 SGHNT, CDR2 YENEEA. The V end was cut by 2 bases, the J end by 0 bases, with 6 bases between. The CDR3 is 14 residues long. The CDR3 DNA reads TGTGCCAGCAGCTTAAGGGGGAGCACAGATACGCAGTATTTT. Protein: CASSLRGSTDTQYF.

The chain couples TRBV5-1 to TRBJ1-2; 11 positions match TRBD1. The germline CDR1 and CDR2 sequences are SGHRS and YFSETQ. The trim removed 4 bases at V and 7 bases at J, leaving 6 bases unmatched. The CDR3 runs to 14 residues. The CDR3 sequence is CASSPGQGAGGYTF. The CDR3 region has the DNA TGCGCCAGCAGCCCCGGACAGGGGGCCGGTGGCTACACCTTC.

This clone appeared a few times. The chain combines TRBV6-6 with TRBJ1-4; D gene uncertain. V lost 7 bases and J 5 bases, leaving 14 bases between the germline ends. CDR1 is MNHNY and CDR2 is SVGAGI in the germline V gene (reference sequence). CDR3 length: 14 amino acids. CDR3 nucleotide sequence: TGTGCCAGCACACGGCGGCCAGCAAATGAAAAACTGTTTTTT. Encoded protein: CASTRRPANEKLFF.

V usage is TRBV9 and J usage is TRBJ1-1; D possibly corresponds to TRBD1 (5 bases). CDR3 length: 14 amino acids. V was pared by 3 bases and J by 4 bases, with 13 bases between. The germline gives CDR1 SGDLS, CDR2 YYNGEE. CDR3: CASSGLGGGTEAFF. The CDR3 DNA is TGTGCCAGCAGCGGACTCGGGGGTGGCACTGAAGCTTTCTTT.

This rearrangement joins TRBV18 to TRBJ2-3, with D perhaps matching TRBD2 (6 bases). The CDR3 spans 13 residues. The V end lost 2 bases, the J end lost 3 bases, and 6 bases lay between the germline ends. Germline V gene sequence: CDR1 KGHSH, CDR2 LQKENI. The CDR3 DNA sequence: TGTGCCAGCTCACCAGGGGGGACAGATACGCAGTATTTT. Translation: CASSPGGTDTQYF.

The chain couples TRBV6-5 to TRBJ1-5; 11 bases are shared with TRBD1. The CDR3 spans 16 residues. V lost 4 bases and J lost 5; bases outside the gene matches: 7. Germline values: CDR1 MNHEY, CDR2 SVGAGI. In DNA form, the CDR3 reads TGTGCCAGCAGTTCAAATCCGGGACAGGGGGATCAGCCCCAGCATTTT. It translates to CASSSNPGQGDQPQHF.

V and J are TRBV2 and TRBJ2-5; TRBD2 matches at 11 bases. The CDR3 extends over 18 amino acids. The trim removed 6 bases at V and 5 bases at J, leaving 17 bases unmatched. Germline lookup yields CDR1 SNHLY and CDR2 FYNNEI. The CDR3 here is CASRAGTLAGGPRETQYF. Here the CDR3 DNA reads TGTGCCAGCAGGGCGGGGACCTTAGCGGGGGGGCCTCGGGAGACCCAGTACTTC.

The V gene is TRBV6-5, the J gene TRBJ1-6; 8 nucleotides line up with TRBD1. From germline, CDR1 is MNHEY and CDR2 SVGAGI. V lost 0 bases, J lost 9 bases, and 4 bases stayed unmatched. This CDR3 has 15 residues. CDR3 nucleotide sequence: TGTGCCAGCAGTTACTCCCAGGGGGCGGTTTCACCCCTCCACTTT. The encoded protein is CASSYSQGAVSPLHF.

This clone was counted once. V usage is TRBV11-2 and J usage is TRBJ2-7; D unresolved. In germline, CDR1 is SGHAT, CDR2 FQNNGV. The CDR3 is 14 residues long. V was pared by 0 bases and J by 2 bases, with 8 bases between. CDR3 loop: CASSLERVTYEQYF. The CDR3 DNA sequence: TGTGCCAGCAGCTTAGAAAGAGTGACCTACGAGCAGTACTTC.

The chain links TRBV5-6 to TRBJ1-5; the match to TRBD1 covers 9 bases. Germline V CDR1 and CDR2: SGHDT, YYEEEE. The CDR3 spans 15 residues. Trimming removed 3 bases from V and 4 bases from J; junction bases left unmatched: 5. The CDR3 sequence is CASSSFGQGNQPQHF. Written as DNA, the CDR3 is TGTGCCAGCAGCTCCTTCGGACAGGGGAATCAGCCCCAGCATTTT. The variable domain in full, completed from reference TRBV5-6 and TRBJ1-5, reads DAGVTQSPTHLIKTRGQQVTLRCSPKSGHDTVSWYQQALGQGPQFIFQYYEEEERQRGNFPDRFSGHQFPNYSSELNVNALLLGDSALYLCASSSFGQGNQPQHFGDGTRLSIL.

The rearrangement links TRBV2 to TRBJ2-3, with 9 bases matching TRBD2. J gave up 2 bases and V 1 base, and 4 bases lay outside the gene matches. The CDR3 contains 16 residues. The V gene's germline CDR1 is SNHLY and CDR2 FYNNEI. In DNA, the CDR3 is TGTGCCAGCAGTGAAGATGCTAGCGGGGTCACAGATACGCAGTATTTT. It yields the protein CASSEDASGVTDTQYF.

The chain is built from TRBV4-1 and TRBJ1-5, with a possible D match to TRBD1 (6 bases). There are 14 residues in the CDR3. Germline V CDR1 and CDR2: MGHRA, YSYEKL. V lost 6 bases and J lost 2, with 11 bases in between. The CDR3 loop reads CASSNRVGNQPQHF. DNA of the CDR3: TGCGCCAGCAGTAACAGGGTGGGCAATCAGCCCCAGCATTTT.

There are a few counts of this clone. The chain has TRBV11-1 and TRBJ1-2; 9 bases fit TRBD1. The V gene's germline CDR1 is SGHAT and CDR2 FQDESV (reference sequence). This CDR3 spans 15 amino acids. Trimming cost V 5 bases and J 6 bases; bases outside gene matches: 10. This CDR3 is CASSHRGHDVNGYTF. As DNA, the CDR3 is TGTGCCAGCAGCCACAGGGGGCATGATGTTAATGGCTACACCTTC. Together with reference TRBV11-1 and TRBJ1-2, the CDR3 gives the full variable domain: EAEVAQSPRYKITEKSQAVAFWCDPISGHATLYWYRQILGQGPELLVQFQDESVVDDSQLPKDRFSAERLKGVDSTLKIQPAELGDSAMYLCASSHRGHDVNGYTFGSGTRLTVV.

This clone was observed a few times. The chain is built from TRBV11-2 and TRBJ1-3, with TRBD1 as a possible D gene (5 bases). CDR1 SGHAT and CDR2 FQNNGV come from the germline V gene. The CDR3 has 16 amino acids. With 2 bases removed from V and 2 bases from J, the gap between germline ends came to 13 bases. CDR3 coding DNA: TGTGCCAGCAGCTTATCGGGGGTCACGACTGGAAACACCATATATTTT. Translating gives CASSLSGVTTGNTIYF. Full variable domain (missing parts from reference TRBV11-2 and TRBJ1-3): EAGVAQSPRYKIIEKRQSVAFWCNPISGHATLYWYQQILGQGPKLLIQFQNNGVVDDSQLPKDRFSAERLKGVDSTLKIQPAKLEDSAVYLCASSLSGVTTGNTIYFGEGSWLTVV.

This chain joins TRBV5-1 and TRBJ2-7, with D uncertain. The CDR3 sequence is 12 residues long. V gave up 4 bases and J gave up 7 bases, with 12 bases separating them. Germline loops: CDR1 SGHRS, CDR2 YFSETQ. The CDR3 protein is CASSPVRVEQYV. Here the CDR3 DNA reads TGCGCCAGCAGCCCGGTTCGGGTGGAGCAGTACGTC.

CDR3 coding DNA: TGTGCCTGGAGCAGGGACAGTTATCAGCCCCAGCATTTT. This gives the protein CAWSRDSYQPQHF. This chain connects TRBV30 to TRBJ1-5; 7 nucleotides agree with TRBD1. The CDR3 loop spans 13 amino acids. The J segment lost 5 bases and the V segment lost 3 bases, leaving 4 bases of the junction unmatched. Germline V lookup: CDR1 GTSNPN, CDR2 SVGIG (reference sequence).

V gene TRBV5-5 combines with J gene TRBJ2-5, with 11 bases that match TRBD2. Germline V gene data show CDR1 as SGHKS and CDR2 as YYEKEE (reference sequence). This CDR3 region has 16 residues. With 5 bases clipped from V and 0 bases from J, the junction kept 6 bases outside the gene matches. CDR3 nucleotides: TGTGCCAGCAGTTCGGTAGCGGGGGGGAACCAAGAGACCCAGTACTTC. Its protein is CASSSVAGGNQETQYF. The full variable domain, completed using reference TRBV5-5 and TRBJ2-5, is DAGVTQSPTHLIKTRGQQVTLRCSPISGHKSVSWYQQVLGQGPQFIFQYYEKEERGRGNFPDRFSARQFPNYSSELNVNALLLGDSALYLCASSSVAGGNQETQYFGPGTRLLVL.

The chain has TRBV5-4 and TRBJ2-5, with D tentatively TRBD1 (6 bases). Germline CDR1 reads SGHNT; CDR2 reads YYREEE (reference sequence). The CDR3 sequence is 15 residues long. V was trimmed by 0 bases and J by 6 bases, leaving 15 bases between them. CDR3 sequence reads: CASSLEAGDRKTQYF. The CDR3 DNA follows: TGTGCCAGCAGCTTGGAGGCAGGGGATAGAAAGACCCAGTACTTC.

A single count supports this clone. The rearrangement joins TRBV10-1 to TRBJ1-2; D is unresolved. The ends were cut back, 6 bases at V and 13 bases at J, with 21 bases in the middle. The CDR3 is 13 amino acids. Germline CDR1 reads WNHNN; CDR2 reads SYGVQD (reference sequence). Written as DNA, the CDR3 is TGCGCCAGCAGCTCCCCTGGCAGAGCCGAGGCCACCTTC. Its translation: CASSSPGRAEATF.

The rearrangement joins TRBV7-8 to TRBJ2-6; D is ambiguous. The CDR3 sequence is 15 residues long. The V gene's germline CDR1 is SGHVS and CDR2 FQNEAQ. V lost 5 bases and J 1 base, leaving 9 bases between the germline ends. The CDR3 sequence is CASSPPSSGANVLTF. DNA of the CDR3: TGTGCCAGCAGCCCGCCCAGTTCTGGGGCCAACGTCCTGACTTTC.

This clone was detected only once. The CDR3 region is CASSRGASGATGQETQYF. The CDR3 DNA is TGTGCCAGCAGCCGAGGGGCTAGCGGGGCCACGGGGCAAGAGACCCAGTACTTC. V is TRBV7-8 and J is TRBJ2-5; 9 bases are a match to TRBD2. Germline values: CDR1 SGHVS, CDR2 FQNEAQ. The CDR3 is 18 residues long. The V gene end was trimmed by 5 bases and the J gene end by 2 bases; junction bases not matched to a gene: 15.

This clone was seen just once. The CDR3 nucleotides are TGTGCCAGCAGCCAAGAGAAGGGGGGGGCTAGCTCCTACGAGCAGTACTTC. This translates into CASSQEKGGASSYEQYF. This rearrangement joins TRBV3-1 (or the pseudogene TRBV3-2) to TRBJ2-7, with D perhaps TRBD2 (7 bases). The CDR3 consists of 17 residues. Germline CDR1 reads LGHDT; CDR2 reads YNNKEL (reference sequence). Trimming pared 0 bases from V and 0 bases from J, leaving 15 bases between.

The rearrangement joins TRBV11-2 to TRBJ2-3; D not certain. Trimming removed 6 bases at V and 2 bases at J, with 3 bases between. CDR1 and CDR2 from the germline V gene are SGHAT and FQNNGV. The length of the CDR3 is 11 residues. The CDR3 spells CASSNTDTQYF. The CDR3 coding sequence is TGTGCCAGCAGTAACACAGATACGCAGTATTTT.

The V call is TRBV5-1, the J call TRBJ1-4, with 7 bases that match TRBD1. This CDR3 is built from 15 residues. Per germline, CDR1 SGHRS and CDR2 YFSETQ. With 0 bases clipped from V and 8 bases from J, the junction kept 7 bases outside the gene matches. The chain's CDR3 is CASSLVPGGEEKLFF. The CDR3 nucleotides are TGCGCCAGCAGCTTGGTTCCAGGGGGAGAAGAAAAACTGTTTTTT.

The rearrangement joins TRBV5-6 to TRBJ1-1; 11 bases match TRBD1. The germline V gene has CDR1 SGHDT and CDR2 YYEEEE. Trimming took 3 bases from V and 0 from J; bases not matched to a gene: 7. The CDR3 extends over 17 amino acids. The CDR3 bases are TGTGCCAGCAGCTCGGGACAGGGGGTTCCCATGAACACTGAAGCTTTCTTT. Its translation is CASSSGQGVPMNTEAFF.

The chain combines TRBV7-6 with TRBJ2-1; possibly TRBD2 for D (7 bases). The CDR3 runs to 18 residues. Trimming removed 5 bases from V and 6 bases from J, with 26 bases in between. Germline V gene sequence: CDR1 SGHVS, CDR2 FNYEAQ. Here the CDR3 DNA reads TGTGCCAGCAGCCCGACGGGGGGCCCTCTCGTTGGAGGCAATGAGCAGTTCTTC. It codes for CASSPTGGPLVGGNEQFF.

This chain joins TRBV20-1 and TRBJ1-2, with 7 positions matching TRBD1. The germline V gene encodes CDR1 DFQATT and CDR2 SNEGSKA (reference sequence). J lost 8 bases, V lost 6 bases, and 6 bases had no gene match. CDR3 length: 11 amino acids. Here the CDR3 DNA reads TGCAGTGCCCGACAGGGAGAAGGCTACACCTTC. It codes for CSARQGEGYTF.